Given below is one T cell receptor beta chain in context. Its target is not known. This specimen comes from a study of shared clonotypes between healthy human individuals. Measured with immunoSEQ multiplex PCR; TCRdb has only the in-frame clones, and not every one. Of over 2,000,000 clones listed, 93% were seen once; the top ten hold 1.5% to 2%. CD45RO-negative CD8 cells positively selected for CCR7 made up the naive population, which excluded terminally differentiated effector memory CD45RA+ cells. The germline V gene has CDR1 SEHNR and CDR2 FQNEAQ (reference sequence). CDR3 length: 13 amino acids. V was pared by 4 bases and J by 7 bases, with 14 bases between. Notes on the study in general: Tissues were not sampled, only blood, and their repertoires likely differ.

This TCR came from a young man in good health. Some clones in this sample may be carry-over from other donors' samples. The V and J genes are TRBV7-9 and TRBJ2-7; D not certain. The sample comprised naive CD8+ T cells from PBMCs. This CDR3 is CASSSTFLEEQYF. CDR3 bases: TGTGCCAGCAGCTCAACCTTCTTAGAGGAGCAGTACTTC.